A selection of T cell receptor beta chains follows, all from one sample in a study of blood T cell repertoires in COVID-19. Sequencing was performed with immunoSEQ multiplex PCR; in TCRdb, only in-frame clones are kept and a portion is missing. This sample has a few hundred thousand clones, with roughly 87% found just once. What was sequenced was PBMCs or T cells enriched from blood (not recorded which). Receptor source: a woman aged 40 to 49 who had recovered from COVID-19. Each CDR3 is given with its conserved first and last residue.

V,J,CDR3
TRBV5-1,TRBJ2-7,CASSSDRAYEQYF
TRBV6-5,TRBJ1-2,CATGDSSYGYTF
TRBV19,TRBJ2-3,CASSPQGTTSTDTQYF
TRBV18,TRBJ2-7,CASSPLDRGHNEQYF
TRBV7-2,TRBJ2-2,CASSLGGFIPGELFF
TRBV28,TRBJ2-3,CASSLLPGQGADTQYF
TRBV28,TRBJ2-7,CASSLPGTGGLDEQYF
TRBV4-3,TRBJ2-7,CASSQTSGGYEQYF
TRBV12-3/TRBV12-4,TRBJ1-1,CASRGGFRTEAFF
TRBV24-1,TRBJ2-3,CATSDPEGVPGRTDTQYF
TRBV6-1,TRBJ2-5,CASSEKPGETQYF
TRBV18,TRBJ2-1,CASSPRLAEYNEQFF
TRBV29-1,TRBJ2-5,CSVEGGQETQYF
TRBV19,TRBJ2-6,CASSIGTGYGANVLTF
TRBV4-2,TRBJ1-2,CASSLQTPAAVGYTF
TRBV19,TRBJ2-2,CASSMLRSGTSNTGELFF
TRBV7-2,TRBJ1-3,CASSSGQGAFGNTIYF
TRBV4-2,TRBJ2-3,CASSHGGSATDTQYF
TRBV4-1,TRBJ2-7,CASSQGLAGKGEQYF
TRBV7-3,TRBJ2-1,CASSLEGTGTYNEQFF
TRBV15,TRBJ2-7,CATSRPPWTSEYEQYF
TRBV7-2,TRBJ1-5,CASSKTYSNQPQHF
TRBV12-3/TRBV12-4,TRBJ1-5,CASSFRSQPQHF
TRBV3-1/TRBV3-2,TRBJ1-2,CASSQAGTGDGYTF
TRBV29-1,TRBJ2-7,CSPPLTSGTRSYEQYF
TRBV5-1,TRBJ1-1,CASTLTGSNTEAFF
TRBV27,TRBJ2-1,CASTPGLAGVNEQFF
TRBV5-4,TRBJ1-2,CASSSPQGANGYTF
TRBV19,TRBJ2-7,CASSAFSSATYEQYF
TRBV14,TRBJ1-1,CASSPNRVWNTEAFF